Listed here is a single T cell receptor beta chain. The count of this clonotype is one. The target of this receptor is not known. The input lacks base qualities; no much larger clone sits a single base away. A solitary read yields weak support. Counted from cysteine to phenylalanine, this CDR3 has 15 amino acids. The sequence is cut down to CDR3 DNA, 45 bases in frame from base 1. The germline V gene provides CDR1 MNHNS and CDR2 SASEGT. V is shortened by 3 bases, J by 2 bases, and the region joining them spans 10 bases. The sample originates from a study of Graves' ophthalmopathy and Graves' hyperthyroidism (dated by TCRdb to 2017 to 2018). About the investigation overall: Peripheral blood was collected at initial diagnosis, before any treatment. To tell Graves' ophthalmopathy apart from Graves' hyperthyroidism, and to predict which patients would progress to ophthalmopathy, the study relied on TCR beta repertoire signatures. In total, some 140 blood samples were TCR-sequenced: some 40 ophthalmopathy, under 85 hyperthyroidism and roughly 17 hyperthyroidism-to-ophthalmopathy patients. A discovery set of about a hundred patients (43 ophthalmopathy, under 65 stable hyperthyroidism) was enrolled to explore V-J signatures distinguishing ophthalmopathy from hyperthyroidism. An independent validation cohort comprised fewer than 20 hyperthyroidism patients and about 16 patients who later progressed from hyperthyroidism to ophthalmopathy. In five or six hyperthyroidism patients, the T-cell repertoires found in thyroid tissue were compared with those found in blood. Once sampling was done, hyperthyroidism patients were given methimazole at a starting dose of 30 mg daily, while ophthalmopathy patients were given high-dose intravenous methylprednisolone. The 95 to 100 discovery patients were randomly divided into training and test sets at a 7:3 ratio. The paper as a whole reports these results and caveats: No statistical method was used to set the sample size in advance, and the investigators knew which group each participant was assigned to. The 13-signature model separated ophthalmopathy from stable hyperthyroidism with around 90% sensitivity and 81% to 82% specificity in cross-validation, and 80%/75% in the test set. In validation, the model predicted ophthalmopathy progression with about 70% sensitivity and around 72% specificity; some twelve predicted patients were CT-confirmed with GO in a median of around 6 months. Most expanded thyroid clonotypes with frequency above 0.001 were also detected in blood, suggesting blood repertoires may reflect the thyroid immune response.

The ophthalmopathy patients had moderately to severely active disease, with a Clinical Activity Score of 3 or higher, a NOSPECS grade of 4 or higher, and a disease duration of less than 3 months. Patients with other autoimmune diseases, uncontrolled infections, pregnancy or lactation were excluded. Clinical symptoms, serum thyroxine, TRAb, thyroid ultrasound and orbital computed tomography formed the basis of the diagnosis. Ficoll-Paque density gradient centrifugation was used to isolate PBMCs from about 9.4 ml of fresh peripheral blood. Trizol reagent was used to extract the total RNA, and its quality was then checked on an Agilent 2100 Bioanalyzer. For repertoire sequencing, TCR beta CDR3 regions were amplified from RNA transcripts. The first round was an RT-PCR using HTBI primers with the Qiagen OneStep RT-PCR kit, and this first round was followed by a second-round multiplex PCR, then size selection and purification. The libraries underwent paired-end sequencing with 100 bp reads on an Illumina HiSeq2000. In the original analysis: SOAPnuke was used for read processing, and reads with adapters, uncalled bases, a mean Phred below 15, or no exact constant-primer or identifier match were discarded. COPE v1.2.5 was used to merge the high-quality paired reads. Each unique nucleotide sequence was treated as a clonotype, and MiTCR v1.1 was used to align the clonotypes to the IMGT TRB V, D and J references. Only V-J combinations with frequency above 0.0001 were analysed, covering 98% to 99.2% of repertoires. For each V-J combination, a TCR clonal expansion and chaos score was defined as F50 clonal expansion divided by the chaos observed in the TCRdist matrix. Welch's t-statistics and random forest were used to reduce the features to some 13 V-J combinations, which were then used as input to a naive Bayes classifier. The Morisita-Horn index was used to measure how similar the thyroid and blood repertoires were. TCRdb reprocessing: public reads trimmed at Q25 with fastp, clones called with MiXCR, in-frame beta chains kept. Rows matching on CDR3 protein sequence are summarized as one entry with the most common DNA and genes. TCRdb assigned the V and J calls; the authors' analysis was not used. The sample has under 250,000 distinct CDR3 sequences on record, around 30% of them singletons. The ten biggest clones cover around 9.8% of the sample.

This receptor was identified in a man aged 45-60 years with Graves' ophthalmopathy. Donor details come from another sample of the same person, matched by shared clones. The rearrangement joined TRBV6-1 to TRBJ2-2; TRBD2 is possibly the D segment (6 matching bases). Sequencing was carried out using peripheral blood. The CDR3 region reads CASSDRRGNTGELFF. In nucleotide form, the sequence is TGTGCCAGCAGTGATCGGAGGGGCAACACCGGGGAGCTGTTTTTT.